This TCR beta chain is drawn from a study of blood T cell repertoires in COVID-19. The overall study: COVID-19 samples from acute and convalescent phases originated in the United States, Italy and Spain. Nucleic acid was either cDNA or gDNA, and it came from T cells, B-cell-depleted T cells, or PBMCs.

Germline CDR1 and CDR2: MGHRA and YSYEKL. V gave up 2 bases and J gave up 3 bases; unmatched junction bases: 5. The CDR3 has 16 amino acids. In the study's own analysis: Scientists estimated how many nucleated cells there were by amplifying reference gene primers. Clones were read by immunoSEQ multiplex PCR, and TCRdb kept only the in-frame ones, dropping some. That table furnishes V, J and clone size, whereas the DNA furnished D and trimming. Of 25,000 or so clones listed, roughly 90% are singletons. The chain has TRBV4-1 and TRBJ2-3; TRBD2 matches at 10 bases. The clonotype originates from a human donor in a cohort sampled during active COVID-19. Sequences were obtained from peripheral blood. As DNA, the CDR3 is TGCGCCAGCAGCCAAAATAGCGGGAGGACGACAGATACGCAGTATTTT. It is translated as CASSQNSGRTTDTQYF.